This TCR beta chain was sequenced in a study of Tregs in tolerant kidney transplant recipients. As concerns this clone: The sample holds other DNA sequences that translate to the same CDR3.

The trim removed 4 bases at V and 5 bases at J, leaving 15 bases unmatched. Germline lookup yields CDR1 LNHDA and CDR2 SQIVND (reference sequence). CDR3 size: 17 residues. The repertoire was sequenced with immunoSEQ multiplex PCR; TCRdb's copy has only in-frame clones and lacks some. The table has fewer than 100,000 clones, 80% to 95% seen once; the top ten hold 0.4% to 0.55%. This TCR was recovered from a human donor who received a combined kidney and bone marrow transplant. This chain joins TRBV19 and TRBJ2-5, with 8 bases identical to TRBD2. The sequencing used CD4+ T cells from blood, collected before the transplant. The CDR3 nucleotides read TGTGCCAGTAGTACCCCCGGACTGGCGGGAGGAGGCGAGACCCAGTACTTC. It yields the protein CASSTPGLAGGGETQYF.